The present T cell receptor beta chain was sequenced within a study of PD-1 blockade in classical Hodgkin lymphoma. Findings of the study overall: Healthy donors were reported to have higher baseline TCR diversity than newly diagnosed patients. Prior to therapy, complete responders displayed diversity much like that of newly diagnosed patients. The study found that TCR diversity rose significantly by C4D1 in CD4+ but not CD8+ cells.

Each patient experienced a relapse that followed autologous stem cell transplantation, and brentuximab vedotin exposure varied. The CDR3 length is 14 residues. J lost 3 bases, V lost 6 bases, and 5 bases had no gene match. CDR1 and CDR2 (germline): SNHLY, FYNNEI. Measured with immunoSEQ multiplex PCR; TCRdb has only the in-frame clones, and not every one. The sample has under 65,000 clones, 75% to 90% seen once. In the case of this clone: Its antigen is currently unknown.

The sequence came from a human donor with classical Hodgkin lymphoma. Here the sequenced sample was peripheral blood mononuclear cells (PBMCs), taken at baseline. The chain has TRBV2 and TRBJ1-5; the match to TRBD1 covers 7 bases. The CDR3 reads CASSHRGTNQPQHF. The CDR3 DNA follows: TGTGCCAGCAGCCACAGGGGAACCAATCAGCCCCAGCATTTT.